The 15 T cell receptor beta chains reported below all come from one sample, sequenced in a study of blood T cell repertoires in COVID-19. Some clones are missing from TCRdb's copy, which holds only in-frame ones; the method was immunoSEQ multiplex PCR. The sample yields more than 350,000 clones, roughly nine tenths seen once. What was sequenced was PBMCs or T cells enriched from blood (not recorded which). These receptors were taken from a man younger than 30 who had recovered from COVID-19.

The rearrangement uses TRBV25-1 and TRBJ2-4; D gene uncertain. Trimming pared 6 bases from V and 0 bases from J, leaving 15 bases between. Germline V gives CDR1 MGHDK, CDR2 SYGVNS. This CDR3 has 16 amino acids. DNA for the CDR3: TGTGCCAGCAGCTCCGACGGGTCATTAGCCAAAAACATTCAGTACTTC. Residues: CASSSDGSLAKNIQYF. Filled out from reference TRBV25-1 and TRBJ2-4, the complete variable domain reads EADIYQTPRYLVIGTGKKITLECSQTMGHDKMYWYQQDPGMELHLIHYSYGVNSTEKGDLSSESTVSRIRTEHFPLTLESARPSHTSQYLCASSSDGSLAKNIQYFGAGTRLSVL.

CDR3 nucleotide sequence: TGTGCCAGCAGTTCCTCCAGGGGGTCAATATACGAGCAGTACTTC. This encodes CASSSSRGSIYEQYF. The chain has TRBV27 and TRBJ2-7; TRBD1 matches 7 bases. The V segment lost 4 bases and the J segment 4 bases; nucleotides outside the gene matches: 10. Germline values: CDR1 MNHEY, CDR2 SMNVEV (reference sequence). The CDR3 runs to 15 residues.

The chain has TRBV19 and TRBJ1-2; D might be TRBD1 (6 bases). V shed 3 bases and J shed 1 base, with 9 bases lying between them. CDR3 length equals 14 residues. Germline V lookup: CDR1 LNHDA, CDR2 SQIVND (reference sequence). This CDR3 reads CASSMGARNYGYTF. CDR3 sequence (DNA): TGTGCCAGTAGTATGGGGGCGCGTAACTATGGCTACACCTTC.

The V and J genes are TRBV16 and TRBJ2-7; 11 nucleotides align to TRBD1. Germline values: CDR1 KGHSY, CDR2 FQNENV. V gave up 5 bases and J gave up 2 bases; unmatched junction bases: 11. CDR3 length: 17 residues. In DNA form, the CDR3 reads TGTGCCAGCAGCAAAGGAACCGGGACAGGGGGTACCTACGAGCAGTACTTC. This translates into CASSKGTGTGGTYEQYF.

V and J are TRBV10-3 and TRBJ1-1; no firm D call. Trimming removed 2 bases from V and 2 bases from J, with 12 bases in between. Germline CDR1 and CDR2: ENHRY and SYGVKD. CDR3 length equals 15 residues. The CDR3 DNA follows: TGTGCCATCAGTGAGCCCTCAGAGGGAAACACTGAAGCTTTCTTT. It is translated as CAISEPSEGNTEAFF.

The chain recombines TRBV5-1 with TRBJ1-5; TRBD1 agrees at 9 bases. Germline loops: CDR1 SGHRS, CDR2 YFSETQ. Losses at the gene ends were 7 bases for V and 6 bases for J; bases not matched to a gene: 11. The CDR3 runs 15 residues. CDR3 nucleotide sequence: TGCGCCAGCCGCCCCCGGGGACAGGGCCCTCAGCCCCAGCATTTT. Translation: CASRPRGQGPQPQHF.

V gene TRBV9 combines with J gene TRBJ2-3, with D possibly TRBD2 on 6 matching bases. The CDR3 contains 16 residues. The V and J ends lost 0 bases and 1 base respectively, with 12 bases between them. The germline gives CDR1 SGDLS, CDR2 YYNGEE. CDR3 residues: CASSVEGSGRTDTQYF. The CDR3 DNA sequence: TGTGCCAGCAGCGTAGAGGGTAGCGGACGCACAGATACGCAGTATTTT.

This clone was seen just once. The chain couples TRBV29-1 to TRBJ1-2, with 11 bases that match TRBD1. The CDR3 contains 15 residues. V trimming: 0 bases; J trimming: 4 bases; junction bases outside the gene matches: 4. The germline CDR1 and CDR2 sequences are SQVTM and ANQGSEA. This CDR3 is CSVEEGTGGRYGYTF. The CDR3 bases are TGCAGCGTTGAAGAAGGGACAGGGGGTCGCTATGGCTACACCTTC.

The J gene is TRBJ2-3, the V gene TRBV27; 9 bases are shared with TRBD1. After removal of 7 bases from V and 8 bases from J, the junction contained 13 bases not matched to a gene. The germline CDR1 and CDR2 sequences are MNHEY and SMNVEV (reference sequence). The CDR3 spans 15 residues. The CDR3 coding sequence is TGTGCCAGCAACTTCCGGGACAGGGCTGATGTTACGCAGTATTTT. It encodes CASNFRDRADVTQYF.

The chain has TRBV9 and TRBJ2-7, with D hard to call. Germline assignment: CDR1 SGDLS and CDR2 YYNGEE. With 0 bases removed from V and 2 bases from J, the gap between germline ends came to 15 bases. The CDR3 has 16 amino acids. CDR3 bases: TGTGCCAGCAGCGTAGGCTCGGCCACTATCGCCTACGAGCAGTACTTC. Amino acids: CASSVGSATIAYEQYF.

The V and J genes are TRBV4-3 and TRBJ2-7; 8 bases agree with TRBD1. Germline V gene lookup returns CDR1 LGHNA and CDR2 YSLEER. This CDR3 comprises 18 residues. J lost 0 bases, V lost 1 base, and 11 bases had no gene match. The CDR3 spells CASSQGLSWDRSSYEQYF. CDR3 DNA sequence: TGCGCCAGCAGCCAAGGCTTATCGTGGGACAGGAGCTCCTACGAGCAGTACTTC.

CDR3 coding DNA: TGTGCCAGCTGCGTGGGGGGGGCCCCACTCTACGAGCAGTACTTC. This translates into CASCVGGAPLYEQYF. This rearrangement joins TRBV3-1 (or the pseudogene TRBV3-2) to TRBJ2-7; tentative D call: TRBD2 (7 bases). CDR1 is LGHDT and CDR2 is YNNKEL in the germline V gene (reference sequence). V was shortened by 8 bases and J by 3 bases, with 20 bases between the two germline ends. The CDR3 consists of 15 residues.

The chain carries TRBV19 and TRBJ1-1, with D possibly TRBD1 on 5 matching bases. The CDR3 contains 14 residues. Germline CDR1 LNHDA, CDR2 SQIVND (reference sequence). V gave up 7 bases and J gave up 4 bases, with 16 bases separating them. The DNA of the CDR3 is TGTGCCAGTATCCCACCGGGGGGTTTCACTGAAGCTTTCTTT. Translated: CASIPPGGFTEAFF.

This chain links TRBV4-1 with TRBJ1-2; the match to TRBD1 covers 7 bases. Germline assignment: CDR1 MGHRA and CDR2 YSYEKL. The CDR3 length is 16 residues. V lost 1 base, J lost 4 bases, and 9 bases stayed unmatched. CDR3 residues: CASSQGELTGAYGYTF. Here the CDR3 DNA reads TGCGCCAGCAGCCAAGGAGAGCTCACAGGGGCCTATGGCTACACCTTC.

The rearrangement uses TRBV7-2 and TRBJ2-2; D might be TRBD2 (6 bases). Trimming pared 1 base from V and 7 bases from J, leaving 10 bases between. Germline V gives CDR1 SGHTA, CDR2 FQGNSA. The CDR3 length is 14 residues. The CDR3 spells CASSLVAGNGELFF. The CDR3 DNA reads TGTGCCAGCAGCTTAGTGGCGGGGAACGGGGAGCTGTTTTTT.